These 28 T cell receptor beta chains originate from one sample sequenced in a study of CD8 T cells in ankylosing spondylitis. Findings and caveats of the study: A TCR beta motif of 7 or 8 highly homologous variants appeared characteristic of ankylosing spondylitis blood.

For these receptors, no antigen is known. One entry per CDR3 protein results from TCRdb running MiXCR on the 5' RACE reads. In the table there are about 540,000 distinct CDR3 sequences, over 9.5% of which are singletons. The sequencing input was blood, either unsorted or a sorted T cell fraction (not recorded which). The receptors here all came from a male donor with ankylosing spondylitis.

This clonotype was seen more than once but under ten times. The CDR3 DNA reads TGTGCCACCAGTGATGGGGCTCCGAGGTGGTTCTTC. This translates into CATSDGAPRWFF. This chain connects TRBV24-1 to TRBJ2-1, with a possible D match to TRBD1 (5 bases). The V end was cut by 3 bases, the J end by 15 bases, with 14 bases between. The CDR3 sequence is 12 residues long. Germline CDR1 reads KGHDR; CDR2 reads SFDVKD.

A few counts support this clonotype. The J gene is TRBJ1-2, the V gene TRBV3-1; D is unclear. Looked up from germline, CDR1 is LGHDT and CDR2 is YNNKEL (reference sequence). The CDR3 is made up of 14 amino acids. V was pared by 0 bases and J by 4 bases, with 9 bases between. The CDR3 sequence is CASSQDPGPYGYTF. In DNA form, the CDR3 reads TGTGCCAGCAGCCAAGACCCCGGGCCCTATGGCTACACCTTC.

The table lists this clonotype with a few counts. The chain recombines TRBV29-1 with TRBJ2-1; 12 bases are a match to TRBD2. Germline V gene sequence: CDR1 SQVTM, CDR2 ANQGSEA. The CDR3 length is 18 residues. After removal of 2 bases from V and 2 bases from J, the junction contained 10 bases not matched to a gene. The CDR3: CSVEPGLAGEKTYNEQFF. The CDR3 DNA reads TGCAGCGTTGAACCGGGACTAGCGGGTGAGAAGACCTACAATGAGCAGTTCTTC.

This clonotype was counted many times. The genes are TRBV20-1 and TRBJ2-7; 8 bases are shared with TRBD1. With V trimmed by 4 bases and J by 5 bases, 13 bases remained unmatched. Per germline, CDR1 DFQATT and CDR2 SNEGSKA (reference sequence). CDR3 length equals 15 residues. Written as DNA, the CDR3 is TGCAGTGCTAACCCTCCCGGACAGGGTATCCACGAGCAGTACTTC. It specifies CSANPPGQGIHEQYF.

Only a few counts were recorded for this clonotype. The genes are TRBV3-1 and TRBJ2-2; possibly TRBD2 for D (6 bases). The germline gives CDR1 LGHDT, CDR2 YNNKEL (reference sequence). Trimming removed 2 bases at V and 1 base at J, with 17 bases between. The CDR3 has 18 amino acids. The CDR3: CASSQRLGRLGNTGELFF. CDR3 sequence (DNA): TGTGCCAGCAGCCAACGGCTCGGGCGACTAGGGAACACCGGGGAGCTGTTTTTT.

This rearrangement joins TRBV11-2 to TRBJ2-7, with 9 bases lining up with TRBD2. CDR3 length: 16 residues. Unmatched junction bases numbered 10, after V lost 5 bases and J lost 2 bases. The germline gives CDR1 SGHAT, CDR2 FQNNGV. CDR3 sequence reads: CASSINSGSTAYEQYF. The CDR3 bases are TGTGCCAGCAGCATCAATAGCGGGAGTACGGCCTACGAGCAGTACTTC.

This clonotype was observed a few times. The rearrangement joins TRBV4-1 to TRBJ2-7; 7 bases align to TRBD1. The CDR3 consists of 17 residues. Germline values: CDR1 MGHRA, CDR2 YSYEKL. Losses at the gene ends were 3 bases for V and 2 bases for J; bases not matched to a gene: 13. As DNA, the CDR3 is TGCGCCAGCAGCCACCTACCTTTATGGGACAGACCCTACGAGCAGTACTTC. This codes for CASSHLPLWDRPYEQYF.

This sequence joins TRBV5-1 and TRBJ1-3; D uncertain. CDR1 and CDR2 from the germline V gene are SGHRS and YFSETQ. The CDR3 covers 14 residues. Trimming took off 1 base at V and 2 bases at J, with 7 bases between the two ends. This CDR3 reads CASSLFDAGNTIYF. Here the CDR3 DNA reads TGCGCCAGCAGCTTGTTCGACGCTGGAAACACCATATATTTT.

This clonotype is a singleton in its sample. The V call is TRBV11-2, the J call TRBJ1-2; D gene uncertain. The V gene's germline CDR1 is SGHAT and CDR2 FQNNGV. This CDR3 is built from 14 residues. V was shortened by 4 bases and J by 4 bases, with 13 bases between the two germline ends. CDR3 in DNA: TGTGCCAGCAGCTCGTCCGGGAGCGGCTATGGCTACACCTTC. Encoded protein: CASSSSGSGYGYTF.

This clonotype was found a few times. CDR3 residues: CATSRGAGATYNEQFF. The CDR3 DNA follows: TGTGCCACCAGCAGAGGGGCGGGAGCCACCTACAATGAGCAGTTCTTC. The genes are TRBV15 and TRBJ2-1, with 7 nucleotides matching TRBD2. The CDR3 has 16 residues. V shed 1 base, J shed 2 bases, and the junction held 5 bases outside the gene matches. Looked up from germline, CDR1 is LNHNV and CDR2 is YYDKDF (reference sequence).

This clonotype was seen only a few times. The V gene is TRBV11-2, the J gene TRBJ2-2; D gene unclear. The germline gives CDR1 SGHAT, CDR2 FQNNGV. Trimming took off 5 bases at V and 1 base at J, with 14 bases between the two ends. The CDR3 spans 16 residues. CDR3 protein: CASSGPLGKNTGELFF. CDR3 in DNA: TGTGCCAGCAGCGGCCCACTGGGGAAGAACACCGGGGAGCTGTTTTTT.

In this sample, this clonotype turned up a few times. This sequence joins TRBV30 and TRBJ1-6; TRBD1 might be the D (6 bases). Trimming removed 8 bases at V and 8 bases at J, with 16 bases between. The CDR3 covers 13 residues. Germline V CDR1 and CDR2: GTSNPN, SVGIG (reference sequence). CDR3 nucleotide sequence: TGTGCCCGGCGGACAGACGGGGATTCACCCCTCCACTTT. This translates into CARRTDGDSPLHF.

This clonotype appeared a few times. The rearrangement uses TRBV20-1 and TRBJ2-5; a possible D gene is TRBD2 (6 bases). This CDR3 comprises 11 residues. Germline CDR1 reads DFQATT; CDR2 reads SNEGSKA (reference sequence). V lost 6 bases to trimming and J lost 3 bases, with 8 bases between them. The CDR3, as DNA: TGCAGTGCCTGGACTAAAGAGACCCAGTACTTC. Protein sequence: CSAWTKETQYF.

In DNA, the CDR3 is TGTGCCATCAGGGGCGGGGCAACCTCCTACAATGAGCAGTTCTTC. It specifies CAIRGGATSYNEQFF. The J gene is TRBJ2-1, the V gene TRBV10-3, with D perhaps TRBD2 (6 bases). The ends were cut back, 6 bases at V and 0 bases at J, with 12 bases in the middle. The CDR3 runs 15 residues. Per the germline V gene, CDR1 is ENHRY and CDR2 is SYGVKD.

This clonotype was observed a handful of times. Here the CDR3 reads CASSRSGAGLYNEQFF. The CDR3 nucleotides are TGTGCCAGCAGCCGGAGCGGGGCGGGACTATACAATGAGCAGTTCTTC. The chain is built from TRBV7-2 and TRBJ2-1, with 7 bases matching TRBD2. Germline V gene sequence: CDR1 SGHTA, CDR2 FQGNSA. CDR3 length equals 16 residues. The V segment lost 5 bases and the J segment 4 bases; nucleotides outside the gene matches: 11.

The sample holds a few counts of this clonotype. The chain recombines TRBV3-1 with TRBJ1-4; D gene uncertain. CDR3 length: 15 residues. Looked up from germline, CDR1 is LGHDT and CDR2 is YNNKEL (reference sequence). V dropped 0 bases and J dropped 6 bases, with 11 bases sitting between them. CDR3 residues: CASSQDPAGDEKLFF. The CDR3 bases are TGTGCCAGCAGCCAAGACCCGGCGGGCGATGAAAAACTGTTTTTT.

This clonotype was detected many times. The rearrangement uses TRBV12-3 or TRBV12-4 and TRBJ2-5; D is ambiguous. The V end lost 2 bases, the J end lost 4 bases, and 8 bases lay between the germline ends. The CDR3 sequence is 13 residues long. CDR3 nucleotides: TGTGCCAGCAGTTTATTCATGGGAGAGACCCAGTACTTC. Its translation: CASSLFMGETQYF.

This clonotype was seen a handful of times. The genes are TRBV4-1 and TRBJ2-5; TRBD2 matches at 7 bases. Germline V CDR1 and CDR2: MGHRA, YSYEKL. V lost 1 base to trimming and J lost 3 bases; unmatched junction nucleotides: 5. The CDR3 consists of 15 residues. CDR3 amino acids: CASSQGRAGEETQYF. DNA of the CDR3: TGCGCCAGCAGCCAAGGAAGGGCGGGGGAAGAGACCCAGTACTTC.

Only a few counts were recorded for this clonotype. The genes are TRBV24-1 and TRBJ2-2; tentatively, D is TRBD2 (5 bases). This CDR3 region has 17 residues. Between the trimmed V and J ends, which lost 4 bases and 0 bases, there was a span of 14 bases. From germline, CDR1 is KGHDR and CDR2 SFDVKD. The DNA for the CDR3 is TGTGCCACCAGTGACCAATCACTAGGGACGAACACCGGGGAGCTGTTTTTT. Its protein product is CATSDQSLGTNTGELFF.

This chain links TRBV7-9 with TRBJ2-4, with a possible D match to TRBD2 (6 bases). The CDR3 loop spans 14 amino acids. With 5 bases removed from V and 5 bases from J, the gap between germline ends came to 13 bases. Germline V lookup: CDR1 SEHNR, CDR2 FQNEAQ (reference sequence). The CDR3 is CASSLTSFENIQYF. In DNA, the CDR3 is TGTGCCAGCAGCCTTACTAGCTTCGAAAACATTCAGTACTTC.

The sample holds many counts of this clonotype. The genes are TRBV12-3 or TRBV12-4 and TRBJ1-2, with D uncertain. The V and J ends lost 6 bases and 4 bases respectively, with 9 bases between them. This CDR3 region has 12 residues. The CDR3, as DNA: TGTGCCAGCAGCGAAGGGTCCTATGGCTACACCTTC. This codes for CASSEGSYGYTF.

V gene TRBV6-1 combines with J gene TRBJ1-1; a weak D match, TRBD1 (6 bases). CDR3 size: 14 residues. Germline CDR1 and CDR2: MNHNS and SASEGT. Trimming took off 4 bases at V and 5 bases at J, with 14 bases between the two ends. CDR3 DNA sequence: TGTGCCAGCAGTGGCAGGGGAGAGGCGACTGAAGCTTTCTTT. This sequence encodes CASSGRGEATEAFF.

This clonotype was seen a handful of times. This chain links TRBV20-1 with TRBJ2-1; tentatively, D is TRBD1 (5 bases). Germline assignment: CDR1 DFQATT and CDR2 SNEGSKA (reference sequence). V lost 6 bases and J 3 bases, leaving 18 bases between the germline ends. The CDR3 loop spans 15 amino acids. CDR3 residues: CSALRVGPGYNEQFF. Written as DNA, the CDR3 is TGCAGTGCGCTCAGGGTGGGCCCAGGCTACAATGAGCAGTTCTTC.

This clonotype has just a few counts. The J gene is TRBJ2-7, the V gene TRBV5-4; D gene ambiguous. The V end lost 4 bases, the J end lost 0 bases, and 11 bases lay between the germline ends. This CDR3 has 14 residues. Germline CDR1 is SGHNT and CDR2 is YYREEE (reference sequence). The CDR3 sequence: CASSRDSNSYEQYV. In DNA, the CDR3 is TGTGCCAGCAGCCGCGACTCGAACTCCTACGAGCAGTACGTC.

The V gene is TRBV3-1, the J gene TRBJ1-2; D call uncertain. The CDR3 covers 16 residues. The germline CDR1 and CDR2 sequences are LGHDT and YNNKEL (reference sequence). Deletions cut 0 bases from V and 4 bases from J, with 15 bases between. For the CDR3, the DNA is TGTGCCAGCAGCCAAGACTCGGTCGGACGACTCTATGGCTACACCTTC. This codes for CASSQDSVGRLYGYTF.

The chain uses TRBV24-1 and TRBJ1-1; D not certain. The V and J ends lost 3 bases and 3 bases respectively, with 4 bases between them. The CDR3 loop spans 12 amino acids. Germline CDR1 reads KGHDR; CDR2 reads SFDVKD. The CDR3: CATSDKDTEAFF. The CDR3 DNA reads as TGTGCCACCAGTGATAAGGACACTGAAGCTTTCTTT.

A few counts support this clonotype. The chain links TRBV5-4 to TRBJ2-3; the match to TRBD1 covers 11 bases. This CDR3 has 16 residues. Trimming took 4 bases from V and 1 from J; bases not matched to a gene: 5. From germline, CDR1 is SGHNT and CDR2 YYREEE (reference sequence). In DNA, the CDR3 is TGTGCCAGCAGCGTAGGGACAGGGGGTGGCACAGATACGCAGTATTTT. It yields the protein CASSVGTGGGTDTQYF.

A few counts support this clonotype. This rearrangement joins TRBV7-9 to TRBJ2-1; the D is unclear. The CDR3 totals 15 residues. The V gene's germline CDR1 is SEHNR and CDR2 FQNEAQ (reference sequence). V was pared by 5 bases and J by 2 bases, with 13 bases between. CDR3 in DNA: TGTGCCAGCAGCCTGAGAATTGGTACCTACAATGAGCAGTTCTTC. It is translated as CASSLRIGTYNEQFF.